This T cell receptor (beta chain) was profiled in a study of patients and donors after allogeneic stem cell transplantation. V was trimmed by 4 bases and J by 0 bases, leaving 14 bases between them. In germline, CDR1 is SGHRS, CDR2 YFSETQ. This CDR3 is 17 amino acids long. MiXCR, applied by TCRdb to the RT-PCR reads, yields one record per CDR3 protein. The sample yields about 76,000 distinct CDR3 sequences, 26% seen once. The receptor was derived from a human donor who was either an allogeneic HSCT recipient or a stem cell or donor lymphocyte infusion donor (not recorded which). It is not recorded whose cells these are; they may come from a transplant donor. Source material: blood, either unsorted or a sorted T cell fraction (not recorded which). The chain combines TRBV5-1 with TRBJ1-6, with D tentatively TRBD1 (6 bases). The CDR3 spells CASSPRGASSYNSPLHF. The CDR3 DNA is TGCGCCAGCAGCCCTCGGGGGGCAAGCTCCTATAATTCACCCCTCCACTTT.